This T cell receptor beta chain comes out of a study of T cells in Graves' hyperthyroidism and ophthalmopathy. This clonotype was found once. It was RNA transcripts that yielded the amplified TCR beta CDR3 regions. Using the HTBI primer set, a first-round RT-PCR was run on the TCR CDR3. From the multiplex PCR reads, TCRdb called clonotypes with MiXCR, one entry per CDR3 protein. This sample has around 340,000 distinct CDR3 sequences; less than 20% occur once, and the top ten carry 15%. Germline V gene sequence: CDR1 MNHEY, CDR2 SVGEGT. Trimming removed 5 bases from V and 6 bases from J, with 7 bases in between. The CDR3 length is 11 residues.

The origin of this receptor is a middle-aged woman with Graves' ophthalmopathy. The specimen was blood. The genes are TRBV6-2 or TRBV6-3 and TRBJ1-1; no clear D. CDR3 DNA: TGTGCCAGCAGTAATGGGGCTGAAGCTTTCTTT. The encoded protein is CASSNGAEAFF.